Following are 19 T cell receptor beta chains from one sample sequenced in a study of post-analysis software for immune sequencing data (dated by TCRdb to between 2014 and 2017). Their cognate antigens are unknown. The protocol used for the library was PCR. Sequenced using an Illumina HiSeq 2500. To reduce PCR and sequencing biases, unique molecular identifiers were incorporated into the TCR beta cDNA libraries. The public reads were reanalyzed by TCRdb: fastp trimming at Q25, MiXCR alignment, in-frame beta chains only. When rows share a CDR3 protein, they turn into one entry using the most common DNA and genes. The table for this sample lists about 540,000 distinct CDR3 sequences; around a third of them were counted only once. The top ten constitute around 6.1% of the sample. Findings and caveats that apply to the study as a whole: Four to six TRBV segments, including TRBV5-6, TRBV5-1 and TRBV20-1, were significantly more frequent in patients than controls.

The source material was blood. These receptors came from a girl aged 2 to 17 with multiple sclerosis.

The chain employs TRBV7-6 and TRBJ2-7; TRBD1 is a possible D gene (6 bases). The CDR3 covers 14 residues. In germline, CDR1 is SGHVS, CDR2 FNYEAQ. Deletions cut 1 base from V and 2 bases from J, with 9 bases between. The CDR3 DNA reads as TGTGCCAGCAGCTTAGTCGGACAGACCTACGAGCAGTACTTC. It yields the protein CASSLVGQTYEQYF.

In this sample, this clonotype turned up many times. V is TRBV12-3 or TRBV12-4 and J is TRBJ2-7, with unresolved D. The CDR3 loop spans 11 amino acids. The ends were cut back, 1 base at V and 6 bases at J, with 4 bases in the middle. CDR3 nucleotides: TGTGCCAGCAGTTTAGGGGTCGAGCAGTACTTC. This translates into CASSLGVEQYF.

This clonotype was counted only a few times. The rearrangement links TRBV11-2 to TRBJ1-6; D not resolved. Deletions cut 1 base from V and 14 bases from J, with 15 bases between. There are 14 residues in the CDR3. CDR1 is SGHAT and CDR2 is FQNNGV in the germline V gene. In DNA, the CDR3 is TGTGCCAGCAGCTTAGTCGGCGGATTTATGGCCCTCCACTTT. It translates to CASSLVGGFMALHF.

This clonotype was counted between two and nine times. The chain joins TRBV13 to TRBJ2-4, with 9 bases aligning to TRBD1. Near its end, the DNA agrees better with TRBJ2-7, so the J call may be wrong. CDR3 length: 15 amino acids. In germline, CDR1 is PRHDT, CDR2 FYEKMQ (reference sequence). As DNA, the CDR3 is TGTGCCAGCAGCGTAACCCGGGACAGGGCCTACGAGCAGTACTTC. It specifies CASSVTRDRAYEQYF.

The rearrangement joins TRBV15 to TRBJ2-5; the match to TRBD1 covers 8 bases. CDR1 and CDR2 (germline): LNHNV, YYDKDF (reference sequence). The CDR3 length is 14 residues. Trimming at V came to 3 bases and at J to 3 bases, leaving 3 bases not matched to a gene. This chain's CDR3 is CATSSGQGKETQYF. CDR3 sequence (DNA): TGTGCCACCAGCAGCGGACAGGGTAAAGAGACCCAGTACTTC. The full variable domain, in which reference TRBV15 and TRBJ2-5 provide the parts outside the CDR3, is DAMVIQNPRYQVTQFGKPVTLSCSQTLNHNVMYWYQQKSSQAPKLLFHYYDKDFNNEADTPDNFQSRRPNTSFCFLDIRSPGLGDTAMYLCATSSGQGKETQYFGPGTRLLVL.

This clonotype was counted a single time. The chain has TRBV9 and TRBJ1-6; no clear D. This CDR3 comprises 15 residues. V was trimmed by 0 bases and J by 8 bases, leaving 12 bases between them. Germline lookup yields CDR1 SGDLS and CDR2 YYNGEE. The CDR3 protein is CASSVGENRDSPLHF. The DNA of the CDR3 is TGTGCCAGCAGCGTAGGTGAGAATAGGGATTCACCCCTCCACTTT.

This clonotype was recorded a few times. The rearrangement links TRBV7-9 to TRBJ2-5; D remains ambiguous. Germline V gives CDR1 SEHNR, CDR2 FQNEAQ (reference sequence). The V end lost 4 bases, the J end lost 4 bases, and 13 bases lay between the germline ends. This CDR3 has 14 amino acids. For the CDR3, the DNA is TGTGCCAGCAGCTCCGAACTAATCGGAGAGACCCAGTACTTC. Translated: CASSSELIGETQYF.

This clonotype was recorded a few times. This chain links TRBV7-2 with TRBJ1-2, with D tentatively TRBD1 (5 bases). V was shortened by 4 bases and J by 8 bases, with 20 bases between the two germline ends. This CDR3 spans 15 amino acids. CDR1 and CDR2 (germline): SGHTA, FQGNSA. The CDR3 is CASSSVAGPTRGYTF. Here the CDR3 DNA reads TGTGCCAGCAGCTCTGTGGCAGGGCCTACTAGAGGCTACACCTTC.

This chain connects TRBV7-2 to TRBJ2-1; no firm D call. V lost 1 base, J lost 0 bases, and 10 bases lay in between. Germline CDR1 SGHTA, CDR2 FQGNSA. This CDR3 region has 16 residues. Here the CDR3 reads CASSLVSQSSYNEQFF. As DNA, the CDR3 is TGTGCCAGCAGCTTAGTAAGTCAGAGCTCCTACAATGAGCAGTTCTTC.

This clonotype was seen a handful of times. This chain uses TRBV29-1 with TRBJ2-5; maybe TRBD2 (7 bases). Trimming shortened V by 5 bases and J by 5 bases, and 21 bases separated the two germline ends. Germline assignment: CDR1 SQVTM and CDR2 ANQGSEA. This CDR3 region has 15 residues. CDR3 loop: CSVSRGGSPGETQYF. The CDR3 DNA reads as TGCAGCGTTTCGAGGGGGGGGTCCCCTGGGGAGACCCAGTACTTC.

The chain recombines TRBV6-6 with TRBJ2-1; a weak D match, TRBD2 (7 bases). Looked up from germline, CDR1 is MNHNY and CDR2 is SVGAGI (reference sequence). The CDR3 is 15 amino acids. Trimming took 3 bases from V and 8 from J, leaving 17 bases between them. The CDR3 here is CASSYPGEGSDEQFF. Here the CDR3 DNA reads TGTGCCAGCAGTTATCCAGGGGAGGGTTCCGATGAGCAGTTCTTC.

This clonotype turned up a few times. V usage is TRBV7-2 and J usage is TRBJ2-5; 7 positions match TRBD1. TRBJ2-7 explains the end of the DNA better; the J call may be wrong. The CDR3 contains 14 residues. Germline CDR1 and CDR2: SGHTA and FQGNSA. In DNA, the CDR3 is TGTGCCAGCAGCCCCCGGATTGGGGACAGCGAGCAGTACTTC. It translates to CASSPRIGDSEQYF.

The rearrangement links TRBV6-1 to TRBJ2-5, with 7 bases lining up with TRBD1. Germline V gene data show CDR1 as MNHNS and CDR2 as SASEGT. The junction had 9 bases not matched to a gene; V was cut back by 6 bases and J by 5 bases. This CDR3 contains 14 residues. In DNA form, the CDR3 reads TGTGCCAGCAGCCCTGAGGGGGCCCGGGAGACCCAGTACTTC. This gives the protein CASSPEGARETQYF.

There are a few counts of this clonotype. This chain uses TRBV6-5 with TRBJ1-4; no clear D gene. This CDR3 is built from 14 residues. The ends were cut back, 6 bases at V and 4 bases at J, with 12 bases in the middle. Germline CDR1 is MNHEY and CDR2 is SVGAGI. The CDR3 DNA reads as TGTGCCAGCAGACAGTACGGTCGTAATGAAAAACTGTTTTTT. This encodes CASRQYGRNEKLFF.

This sequence joins TRBV19 and TRBJ2-1; D remains unclear. The end of the DNA fits TRBJ2-7 better, so the J call may be wrong. CDR1 is LNHDA and CDR2 is SQIVND in the germline V gene (reference sequence). The CDR3 is 15 amino acids. The CDR3 reads CASSEIPSSYNEQYF. As DNA, the CDR3 is TGTGCCAGTAGTGAGATCCCCAGCTCCTACAATGAGCAGTACTTC.

The V gene is TRBV20-1, the J gene TRBJ1-1; D perhaps matches TRBD1 (6 bases). CDR1 and CDR2 (germline): DFQATT, SNEGSKA (reference sequence). With 3 bases removed from V and 4 bases from J, the gap between germline ends came to 12 bases. This CDR3 is built from 13 residues. The CDR3 nucleotides are TGCAGTGCTAGCGGCGACAGGTTCACTGAAGCTTTCTTT. Amino acids: CSASGDRFTEAFF.

The genes are TRBV2 and TRBJ1-4; 7 bases line up with TRBD1. V gave up 6 bases and J gave up 3 bases; unmatched junction bases: 7. Germline-derived CDR1 and CDR2 are SNHLY and FYNNEI. The CDR3 loop spans 15 amino acids. CDR3 amino acids: CASRATGEANEKLFF. The CDR3 nucleotides are TGTGCCAGCAGAGCAACAGGGGAAGCTAATGAAAAACTGTTTTTT.

In its sample, this clonotype was seen a few times. The J gene is TRBJ1-6, the V gene TRBV27; maybe TRBD1 (5 bases). Trimming shortened V by 6 bases and J by 7 bases, and 19 bases separated the two germline ends. The germline gives CDR1 MNHEY, CDR2 SMNVEV (reference sequence). The length of the CDR3 is 16 residues. CDR3 sequence reads: CASSSWEGQGNSPLHF. The CDR3 nucleotides are TGTGCCAGCAGCTCTTGGGAGGGGCAGGGAAATTCACCCCTCCACTTT.

This clonotype was seen a few times. CDR3 nucleotides: TGCGCCAGTAGGGACGGCTATGGCTACACCTTC. Translation: CASRDGYGYTF. The rearrangement uses TRBV5-1 and TRBJ1-2; D might be TRBD1 (5 bases). In germline, CDR1 is SGHRS, CDR2 YFSETQ. Deletions cut 8 bases from V and 4 bases from J, with 9 bases between. The CDR3 totals 11 residues.